The text below deals with one T cell receptor (beta chain). TCR beta CDR3 regions were amplified from RNA transcripts. RT-PCR in the first round (using the HTBI primer set) targeted the TCR CDR3. TCRdb analysed the multiplex PCR reads with MiXCR anew, one entry per CDR3 protein. The sample has 600,000 to 800,000 distinct CDR3 sequences; 35% are singletons. Orbital computed tomography, thyroid ultrasound, serum thyroxine and TRAb, and clinical symptoms together informed the diagnoses. These data belong to a study of T cells in Graves' hyperthyroidism and ophthalmopathy. This CDR3 is built from 18 residues. CDR1 and CDR2 (germline): SGHTA, FQGNSA. V was pared by 5 bases and J by 3 bases, with 15 bases of the junction left unmatched.

The TCR comes from a woman aged 40 to 55 with Graves' hyperthyroidism. The chain links TRBV7-2 to TRBJ1-4; 7 nucleotides agree with TRBD1. Sequencing input: blood. Here the CDR3 DNA reads TGTGCCAGCAGCCAACAGTGGGCAGGGGGTTTATCTAATGAAAAACTGTTTTTT. Translation gives CASSQQWAGGLSNEKLFF.